Each of the 27 T cell receptor beta chains below was sequenced from the same sample in a study of radiotherapy plus CTLA-4 blockade in lung cancer. Assay used: immunoSEQ multiplex PCR; TCRdb lists only in-frame clones, some missing. The sample includes about 43,000 clones, about 70% of them seen just once. Sample: peripheral blood, taken from a patient treated with radiotherapy plus ipilimumab. The receptors here all came from a human donor with non-small cell lung cancer who had a partial response to radiotherapy plus ipilimumab.

Comment on this clone: A junction end diverges from the germline sequence, so it may reflect a read error. The chain uses TRBV7-9 and TRBJ1-1; no clear D. CDR1 and CDR2 (germline): SEHNR, FQNEAQ (reference sequence). This CDR3 is 16 amino acids long. CDR3 region: CASSQVRLTAYTEAFF. In DNA form, the CDR3 reads TGCGCCAGCAGCCAAGTGCGGCTCACCGCTTACACTGAAGCTTTCTTT.

V is TRBV5-1 and J is TRBJ1-5; a weak D match, TRBD1 (6 bases). Trimming removed 5 bases from V and 0 bases from J, with 12 bases in between. Germline-derived CDR1 and CDR2 are SGHRS and YFSETQ. The CDR3 covers 15 residues. The CDR3 loop is CASRPDRSSNQPQHF. CDR3 nucleotide sequence: TGCGCCAGCAGACCGGACAGAAGTAGCAATCAGCCCCAGCATTTT.

CDR3 protein: CASSLITGQGNTGELFF. CDR3 coding DNA: TGTGCCAGCAGCCTAATAACGGGCCAGGGGAACACCGGGGAGCTGTTTTTT. The gene calls are TRBV7-9 and TRBJ2-2; possibly TRBD1 for D (5 bases). Trimming removed 5 bases from V and 1 base from J, with 17 bases in between. There are 17 residues in the CDR3. Germline values: CDR1 SEHNR, CDR2 FQNEAQ (reference sequence).

The V and J genes are TRBV11-2 and TRBJ1-1; TRBD1 might be the D (5 bases). V was pared by 2 bases and J by 1 base, with 11 bases between. The germline V gene encodes CDR1 SGHAT and CDR2 FQNNGV. The CDR3 totals 15 residues. CDR3 protein: CASSLRGGGNTEAFF. The DNA of the CDR3 is TGTGCCAGCAGCTTAAGGGGCGGGGGGAACACTGAAGCTTTCTTT.

CDR3 residues: CASSKWQGGDTIYF. The CDR3 DNA is TGTGCCAGCAGCAAATGGCAGGGCGGAGACACCATATATTTT. The rearrangement uses TRBV5-4 and TRBJ1-3, with D perhaps TRBD1 (5 bases). Between the trimmed V and J ends, which lost 4 bases and 8 bases, there was a span of 16 bases. CDR3 length: 14 residues. The germline V gene encodes CDR1 SGHNT and CDR2 YYREEE (reference sequence).

V is TRBV27 and J is TRBJ1-2, with TRBD1 matching 10 bases. CDR1 and CDR2 from the germline V gene are MNHEY and SMNVEV (reference sequence). The CDR3 has 15 residues. Trimming cost V 6 bases and J 4 bases; bases outside gene matches: 8. The CDR3 sequence is CASRPGQGGVYGYTF. In nucleotides, the CDR3 is TGTGCCAGCAGGCCTGGACAGGGGGGGGTCTATGGCTACACCTTC.

The chain links TRBV7-8 to TRBJ1-3; D is uncertain. The CDR3 is 14 amino acids. The V end lost 1 base, the J end lost 3 bases, and 7 bases lay between the germline ends. Germline-derived CDR1 and CDR2 are SGHVS and FQNEAQ. The CDR3: CASSLGFGGNTIYF. The CDR3, as DNA: TGTGCCAGCAGCTTAGGATTCGGTGGAAACACCATATATTTT.

The CDR3 loop is CASSLGLAEFYEQYF. CDR3 nucleotides: TGTGCCAGCAGCTTGGGACTAGCGGAGTTCTACGAGCAGTACTTC. The chain employs TRBV2 and TRBJ2-7; 11 bases agree with TRBD2. CDR1 SNHLY and CDR2 FYNNEI come from the germline V gene. Trimming removed 6 bases from V and 3 bases from J; junction bases left unmatched: 7. The CDR3 covers 15 residues.

The rearrangement uses TRBV7-2 and TRBJ2-1; 8 bases agree with TRBD2. CDR1 is SGHTA, CDR2 FQGNSA, per germline. V lost 5 bases to trimming and J lost 2 bases; unmatched junction nucleotides: 2. The CDR3 sequence is 14 residues long. As DNA, the CDR3 is TGTGCCAGCAGCCGTAGCGGGGCCTACAATGAGCAGTTCTTC. Its protein is CASSRSGAYNEQFF.

This chain uses TRBV12-5 with TRBJ2-7; D may be TRBD2 (7 bases). Trimming shortened V by 4 bases and J by 4 bases, and 14 bases separated the two germline ends. CDR1 LGHNT and CDR2 FRNRAP come from the germline V gene. The CDR3 has 14 residues. The chain's CDR3 is CASGSMAGAYEQYF. The CDR3 region has the DNA TGTGCTAGTGGTTCAATGGCGGGGGCGTACGAGCAGTACTTC. Using reference TRBV12-5 and TRBJ2-7 for the parts outside the CDR3, the full variable domain is DARVTQTPRHKVTEMGQEVTMRCQPILGHNTVFWYRQTMMQGLELLAYFRNRAPLDDSGMPKDRFSAEMPDATLATLKIQPSEPRDSAVYFCASGSMAGAYEQYFGPGTRLTVT.

The rearrangement joins TRBV6-1 to TRBJ1-6; D is ambiguous. Trimming shortened V by 4 bases and J by 3 bases, and 13 bases separated the two germline ends. The length of the CDR3 is 16 residues. In germline, CDR1 is MNHNS, CDR2 SASEGT. CDR3 in DNA: TGTGCCAGCAGTGCCGGGAAACCCGTCTATAATTCACCCCTCCACTTT. Protein: CASSAGKPVYNSPLHF.

In nucleotides, the CDR3 is TGTGCCTGGAGTGTACGTCGGGGAGAGACCCAGTACTTC. Protein sequence: CAWSVRRGETQYF. J is TRBJ2-5 and V is TRBV30, with a possible D match to TRBD2 (5 bases). From germline, CDR1 is GTSNPN and CDR2 SVGIG (reference sequence). The CDR3 spans 13 residues. Deletions cut 0 bases from V and 4 bases from J, with 9 bases between.

This chain links TRBV5-4 with TRBJ1-1; tentative D call: TRBD1 (6 bases). This CDR3 has 13 amino acids. The germline gives CDR1 SGHNT, CDR2 YYREEE (reference sequence). Trimming cost V 0 bases and J 8 bases, with 11 bases left between them. CDR3 DNA sequence: TGTGCCAGCAGCTTGGAGTACAGGGCAGAAGCTTTCTTT. It translates to CASSLEYRAEAFF.

This clone was seen only a few times. This chain connects TRBV5-8 to TRBJ1-5; no definite D call. This CDR3 region has 15 residues. V dropped 4 bases and J dropped 7 bases, with 18 bases sitting between them. Germline V gene data show CDR1 as SGHTS and CDR2 as YDEGEE. The CDR3 region is CASSTGLLSGQPQHF. The CDR3 region has the DNA TGTGCCAGCAGCACCGGACTGTTGAGTGGACAGCCCCAGCATTTT.

The V gene is TRBV15, the J gene TRBJ1-5; unclear D gene. Germline CDR1 LNHNV, CDR2 YYDKDF (reference sequence). The CDR3 has 14 amino acids. V gave up 5 bases and J gave up 1 base, with 9 bases separating them. Here the CDR3 reads CATSGQRSNQPQHF. The CDR3 DNA sequence: TGTGCCACCAGCGGGCAGAGAAGCAATCAGCCCCAGCATTTT.

The gene calls are TRBV7-9 and TRBJ2-6; no clear D. CDR1 is SEHNR and CDR2 is FQNEAQ in the germline V gene (reference sequence). This CDR3 is 14 amino acids long. CDR3 sequence reads: CALPPHSGANVLTF. CDR3 bases: TGTGCTCTACCTCCCCACTCTGGGGCCAACGTCCTGACTTTC.

V usage is TRBV7-2 and J usage is TRBJ2-3; 11 nucleotides line up with TRBD2. CDR1 and CDR2 from the germline V gene are SGHTA and FQGNSA. J was trimmed by 6 bases and V by 2 bases; bases with no gene match: 4. This CDR3 region has 15 residues. CDR3 nucleotides: TGTGCCAGCAGCTTAAGGGCTAGCGGGAGGGATACGCAGTATTTT. This gives the protein CASSLRASGRDTQYF.

The genes are TRBV5-1 and TRBJ2-3; 9 nucleotides agree with TRBD1. Germline lookup yields CDR1 SGHRS and CDR2 YFSETQ. This CDR3 is built from 14 residues. Germline trimming cut 3 bases from V and 1 base from J; bases unmatched to any gene: 0. The CDR3 DNA follows: TGCGCCAGCAGCTGGACAGGGGGCACAGATACGCAGTATTTT. This encodes CASSWTGGTDTQYF.

This clone was seen only a few times. V usage is TRBV5-5 and J usage is TRBJ1-2; a weak D match, TRBD1 (5 bases). The CDR3 totals 13 residues. Deletions cut 2 bases from V and 4 bases from J, with 9 bases between. CDR1 and CDR2 (germline): SGHKS, YYEKEE (reference sequence). The DNA of the CDR3 is TGTGCCAGCAGCTTAGGGGCGTCCTATGGCTACACCTTC. As protein: CASSLGASYGYTF.

V and J are TRBV5-6 and TRBJ1-1; 8 nucleotides align to TRBD1. CDR1 and CDR2 from the germline V gene are SGHDT and YYEEEE. The CDR3 consists of 16 residues. V lost 4 bases to trimming and J lost 6 bases; unmatched junction nucleotides: 14. CDR3 protein: CASSPRGTGEGAEAFF. The DNA of the CDR3 is TGTGCCAGCAGCCCCCGAGGGACAGGCGAGGGGGCTGAAGCTTTCTTT.

This clone was detected a few times. CDR3 amino acids: CASSRQATDTQYF. CDR3 in DNA: TGCGCCAGCAGCCGACAGGCCACAGATACGCAGTATTTT. This chain uses TRBV4-3 with TRBJ2-3, with D possibly matching TRBD1 (6 bases). V dropped 4 bases and J dropped 2 bases, with 7 bases sitting between them. The CDR3 sequence is 13 residues long. CDR1 is LGHNA and CDR2 is YSLEER in the germline V gene.

This clone was seen more than once but under ten times. The V and J genes are TRBV27 and TRBJ1-1; no reliable D call. The CDR3 length is 13 residues. CDR1 is MNHEY, CDR2 SMNVEV, per germline (reference sequence). V was clipped by 2 bases and J by 11 bases, with 15 bases between them. DNA of the CDR3: TGTGCCAGCAGTTTAAGGGTGGAGGGAGACGCTTTCTTT. Amino acids: CASSLRVEGDAFF.

This clone was counted at least ten times. V gene TRBV5-4 combines with J gene TRBJ1-3, with unresolved D. V was shortened by 4 bases and J by 0 bases, with 14 bases between the two germline ends. The CDR3 length is 16 residues. The V gene's germline CDR1 is SGHNT and CDR2 YYREEE (reference sequence). The CDR3 reads CASSTRTKGSGNTIYF. Here the CDR3 DNA reads TGTGCCAGCAGCACGCGGACTAAAGGCTCTGGAAACACCATATATTTT. The variable domain in full, with the rest retrieved from reference TRBV5-4 and TRBJ1-3, is ETGVTQSPTHLIKTRGQQVTLRCSSQSGHNTVSWYQQALGQGPQFIFQYYREEENGRGNFPPRFSGLQFPNYSSELNVNALELDDSALYLCASSTRTKGSGNTIYFGEGSWLTVV.

About this clone itself: Germline and junction disagree at one end, which may indicate a read error. The chain employs TRBV27 and TRBJ2-3; TRBD1 might be the D (5 bases). Germline-derived CDR1 and CDR2 are MNHEY and SMNVEV (reference sequence). The CDR3 length is 15 residues. CDR3 loop: CAGSFFGAQKDTQYF. CDR3 DNA sequence: TGTGCCGGCAGTTTTTTTGGGGCGCAGAAAGATACGCAGTATTTT.

The chain is built from TRBV9 and TRBJ2-2; TRBD2 is a possible D gene (6 bases). CDR3 size: 15 residues. CDR1 is SGDLS, CDR2 YYNGEE, per germline. With 0 bases removed from V and 4 bases from J, the gap between germline ends came to 10 bases. The chain's CDR3 is CASSVAGDGTGELFF. The CDR3 nucleotides are TGTGCCAGCAGCGTAGCGGGAGATGGCACCGGGGAGCTGTTTTTT.

This chain joins TRBV7-3 and TRBJ1-6; TRBD1 agrees at 8 bases. V lost 3 bases and J lost 10; bases outside the gene matches: 8. Germline CDR1 and CDR2: SGHTA and FQGTGA. This CDR3 region has 15 residues. This chain's CDR3 is CASSLQGQGLSPLHF. The CDR3 nucleotides are TGTGCCAGCAGCTTGCAAGGACAGGGATTATCACCCCTCCACTTT.

The chain uses TRBV6-5 and TRBJ1-3; D is undetermined. This CDR3 has 15 amino acids. The V end was cut by 7 bases, the J end by 0 bases, with 13 bases between. Germline V gives CDR1 MNHEY, CDR2 SVGAGI. CDR3 sequence (DNA): TGTGCCAGCACTAGAGGGAGGGCCTCTGGAAACACCATATATTTT. Protein product: CASTRGRASGNTIYF.